This T cell receptor (beta chain) was sequenced for a study of blood T cell repertoires in COVID-19. J lost 6 bases, V lost 0 bases, and 9 bases had no gene match. This CDR3 is built from 16 residues. Per the germline V gene, CDR1 is LGHDT and CDR2 is YNNKEL (reference sequence). Sequenced by immunoSEQ multiplex PCR; TCRdb stores in-frame clones only, minus some. Of 200,000 to 250,000 clones listed, approximately 91% are singletons. The sequencing sample was made of peripheral blood. The TCR comes from a young man with COVID-19, enrolled during active disease. The rearrangement joins TRBV3-1 (or the pseudogene TRBV3-2) to TRBJ2-5; 8 bases fit TRBD2. The CDR3 DNA is TGTGCCAGCAGCCAAGATATCGCTAGCGGGTTGAAGACCCAGTACTTC. Protein product: CASSQDIASGLKTQYF.